One and the same sample provided the 6 T cell receptor beta chains below, sequenced in a study of OX40 agonist ivuxolimab in advanced cancers. Assay used: immunoSEQ multiplex PCR; TCRdb lists only in-frame clones, some missing. The sample carries tens of thousands of clones, roughly 85% recorded once. The specimen was CD4+ or CD8+ T cells sorted from blood, collected in a trial of the OX40 agonist ivuxolimab. The receptors originated from an adult with an advanced solid tumor such as melanoma, head and neck, liver or kidney cancer.

The V and J genes are TRBV30 and TRBJ1-3; unclear D gene. The germline V gene has CDR1 GTSNPN and CDR2 SVGIG (reference sequence). The V end lost 0 bases, the J end lost 7 bases, and 10 bases lay between the germline ends. The CDR3 covers 13 residues. The CDR3 region has the DNA TGTGCCTGGAGTGTACTTCTGGGGAACACCATATATTTT. Translation: CAWSVLLGNTIYF.

The chain recombines TRBV11-2 with TRBJ2-7; D is undetermined. V was pared by 6 bases and J by 3 bases, with 9 bases between. CDR3 length equals 12 residues. CDR1 is SGHAT and CDR2 is FQNNGV in the germline V gene. CDR3 DNA: TGTGCCAGCAGTCGACACTTCTACGAGCAGTACTTC. As protein: CASSRHFYEQYF.

On this clone itself: Different DNA sequences within this sample yield the same CDR3. The rearrangement links TRBV5-6 to TRBJ2-3; TRBD2 agrees at 9 bases. V dropped 2 bases and J dropped 3; count of bases not matched to a gene: 4. The CDR3 spans 15 residues. Germline lookup yields CDR1 SGHDT and CDR2 YYEEEE. The CDR3 bases are TGTGCCAGCAGCTTCCTTAGCGGGGGTACAGATACGCAGTATTTT. Protein product: CASSFLSGGTDTQYF.

The rearrangement uses TRBV29-1 and TRBJ2-3; tentatively, D is TRBD1 or TRBD2 (5 bases each). Trimming cost V 4 bases and J 6 bases, with 11 bases left between them. The CDR3 totals 12 residues. The V gene's germline CDR1 is SQVTM and CDR2 ANQGSEA. DNA for the CDR3: TGCAGCGTTGTAGACGGGGCGGATACGCAGTATTTT. Protein sequence: CSVVDGADTQYF.

V gene TRBV9 combines with J gene TRBJ2-3; D call uncertain. Trimming took off 1 base at V and 3 bases at J, with 6 bases between the two ends. The CDR3 spans 13 residues. The germline CDR1 and CDR2 sequences are SGDLS and YYNGEE. Here the CDR3 DNA reads TGTGCCAGCAGCGTACGCAGGACAGATACGCAGTATTTT. It yields the protein CASSVRRTDTQYF.

The chain joins TRBV4-1 to TRBJ1-5, with unresolved D. V gave up 0 bases and J gave up 9 bases, with 15 bases separating them. This CDR3 region has 15 residues. Per germline, CDR1 MGHRA and CDR2 YSYEKL. The CDR3 sequence: CASSQERAGEWPQHF. The CDR3 coding sequence is TGCGCCAGCAGCCAAGAGCGGGCAGGTGAGTGGCCCCAGCATTTT.